A selection of T cell receptor beta chains follows, all from one sample in a study of blood T cell repertoires in COVID-19. Assay used: immunoSEQ multiplex PCR; TCRdb lists only in-frame clones, some missing. Altogether 200,000 to 300,000 clones are present, roughly 90% being singletons, with the ten largest covering 7.2%. Sample: peripheral blood. The receptors derive from a man in his 60s who had recovered from COVID-19. Each CDR3 is given with its conserved first and last residue. D genes are given only for firm matches. For some rows the clone size is stated as once, few or many, or as a class when expanded; others skip it.

13 | TRBD1 | once | TRBJ1-1 | TRBV12-3/TRBV12-4 | TGTGCCAGCAGCGAAGCGCAGGGGGCTGAAGCTTTCTTT | CASSEAQGAEAFF
22 | . | . | TRBJ2-3 | TRBV21-1 | TGTGCCAGCAGCAAGGGTAGAAAAGAGCGGGGGGGAACCCACCGAAGGACAGATACGCAGTATTTT | CASSKGRKERGGTHRRTDTQYF
14 | . | . | TRBJ2-3 | TRBV5-8 | TGTGCCAGCAGCGGAATTACAGGCACAGATACGCAGTATTTT | CASSGITGTDTQYF
22 | TRBD1 | . | TRBJ2-6 | TRBV3-1/TRBV3-2 | TGTGCCAGCAGCCGAGATTTGTGGGAAACGGGACAGGGGGCGGCTGGGGCCAACGTCCTGACTTTC | CASSRDLWETGQGAAGANVLTF
16 | TRBD1 | . | TRBJ1-1 | TRBV12-5 | TGTGCTAGTGGTTTGGTACTGGGGACAGCAAACACTGAAGCTTTCTTT | CASGLVLGTANTEAFF
13 | TRBD1 | . | TRBJ1-1 | TRBV6-1 | TGTGCCAGCAACCCGACAGGGGGCGGTGAAGCTTTCTTT | CASNPTGGGEAFF
16 | TRBD1 | few | TRBJ1-6 | TRBV6-2/TRBV6-3 | TGTGCCAGCAGTCCGACCGGGACAGGGCGGAATTCACCCCTCCACTTT | CASSPTGTGRNSPLHF
14 | TRBD1 | . | TRBJ2-7 | TRBV7-9 | TGTGCCAGCAGCTTTACAGGGGGGTCCTACGAGCAGTACTTC | CASSFTGGSYEQYF
13 | TRBD1 | . | TRBJ2-1 | TRBV5-1 | TGCGCCAGCAGCATAGGGACAGGAGGGACGCAGTTCTTC | CASSIGTGGTQFF
15 | TRBD1 | . | TRBJ1-1 | TRBV27 | TGTGCCAGCAGGGGTACACAGGGGGCGTTCACTGAAGCTTTCTTT | CASRGTQGAFTEAFF
18 | TRBD2 | . | TRBJ2-5 | TRBV6-1 | TGTGCCAGCAGTGAAGTCTTAGCGGGGGGGCCGGTAGGTGAGACCCAGTACTTC | CASSEVLAGGPVGETQYF
13 | . | . | TRBJ2-3 | TRBV6-6 | TGTGCCAGCAATACAGGGAGTACAGATACGCAGTATTTT | CASNTGSTDTQYF
15 | TRBD1 | . | TRBJ1-5 | TRBV28 | TGTGCCAGCACCGTGACAGGGGGCTTCAATCAGCCCCAGCATTTT | CASTVTGGFNQPQHF
14 | TRBD2 | once | TRBJ2-2 | TRBV4-1 | TGCGCCAGCAGCTCGGGAGGGTACGCCGGGGAGCTGTTTTTT | CASSSGGYAGELFF
13 | . | . | TRBJ1-4 | TRBV12-3/TRBV12-4 | TGTGCCAGCACCATTGCAACTAATGAAAAACTGTTTTTT | CASTIATNEKLFF
18 | . | . | TRBJ1-4 | TRBV18 | TGTGCCAGCTCCCTCCACACTCTAACAGGGTCCGATAATGAAAAACTGTTTTTT | CASSLHTLTGSDNEKLFF
14 | . | . | TRBJ2-7 | TRBV7-9 | TGTGCCAGCCGCTCAGACAGAAACTCCTACGAGCAGTACTTC | CASRSDRNSYEQYF
15 | TRBD1 | . | TRBJ1-2 | TRBV27 | TGTGCCAGCAGTTCCCCCGGACAGGGGGCCGCTGGCTACACCTTC | CASSSPGQGAAGYTF
15 | . | . | TRBJ2-2 | TRBV7-6 | TGTGCCAGCACCCGCGATAGGACAGACACCGGGGAGCTGTTTTTT | CASTRDRTDTGELFF
15 | TRBD1 | once | TRBJ2-7 | TRBV11-2 | TGTGCCAGCAGGGGTCGGGACAGGGGGCCCCTAGAGCAGTACTTC | CASRGRDRGPLEQYF
15 | TRBD1 | . | TRBJ2-5 | TRBV5-6 | TGTGCCAGCAGTCGCGGACAGGGGGCGGGTGAGACCCAGTACTTC | CASSRGQGAGETQYF
16 | . | . | TRBJ2-4 | TRBV5-1 | TGCGCCAGCAGCTTGGCCGAGAGTTTAGCCAAAAACATTCAGTACTTC | CASSLAESLAKNIQYF
13 | . | . | TRBJ2-3 | TRBV9 | TGTGCCAGCAGTAGAGGGGGTACAGATACGCAGTATTTT | CASSRGGTDTQYF
15 | . | . | TRBJ1-5 | TRBV10-3 | TGTGCCATCAGTGAACCCGGGGGGAGCAATCAGCCCCAGCATTTT | CAISEPGGSNQPQHF
15 | . | few | TRBJ1-5 | TRBV4-2 | TGTGCCAGCAGCCAGGAGTCATATAGCAATCAGCCCCAGCATTTT | CASSQESYSNQPQHF
14 | . | . | TRBJ2-1 | TRBV11-3 | TGTGCCAGCAGCCCCGGGGATTCCTACAATGAGCAGTTCTTC | CASSPGDSYNEQFF
12 | TRBD1 | . | TRBJ2-3 | TRBV2 | TGTGCCACAACAGGGGACACAGATACGCAGTATTTT | CATTGDTDTQYF
14 | . | . | TRBJ2-5 | TRBV6-6 | TGTGCCAGCAGTTACGGAGGGTCAGGGGAGACCCAGTACTTC | CASSYGGSGETQYF
16 | . | . | TRBJ2-7 | TRBV3-1/TRBV3-2 | TGTGCCAGCAGCCCAGGAGCGCGGGGCTGGTCCTACGAGCAGTACTTC | CASSPGARGWSYEQYF
14 | TRBD1 | . | TRBJ1-2 | TRBV7-2 | TGTGCCAGCAGCTCACAGACAGGGAACTATGGCTACACCTTC | CASSSQTGNYGYTF
14 | TRBD2 | . | TRBJ2-1 | TRBV27 | TGTGCCAGCCCCCCCAGCGGGGGGGGCAATGAGCAGTTCTTC | CASPPSGGGNEQFF
14 | . | . | TRBJ2-7 | TRBV5-4 | TGTGCCAGCAGCTTGAGGGTGGGAGCTATGGAGCAGTACTTC | CASSLRVGAMEQYF
18 | TRBD1 | . | TRBJ1-3 | TRBV5-1 | TGCGCCAGCAGCTTGGTGGGACAGGGTTTTCGCTCTGGAAACACCATATATTTT | CASSLVGQGFRSGNTIYF
17 | TRBD1 | . | TRBJ1-5 | TRBV7-9 | TGTGCCAGCAGCCCCGGGACAGGTTTTTGGGGGAGTCAGCCCCAGCATTTT | CASSPGTGFWGSQPQHF
17 | TRBD1 | . | TRBJ1-3 | TRBV4-1 | TGCGCCAGCAGCCAGGACGTAAACAGGGGCTCTGGAAACACCATATATTTT | CASSQDVNRGSGNTIYF
17 | . | . | TRBJ1-6 | TRBV19 | TGTGCCAGTAGTATGCTTCCCTCGAGCTCCTATAATTCACCCCTCCACTTT | CASSMLPSSSYNSPLHF
14 | . | once | TRBJ1-2 | TRBV6-5 | TGTGCCAGCAGCCAGACAGCGTTCAACTATGGCTACACCTTC | CASSQTAFNYGYTF
18 | . | once | TRBJ1-2 | TRBV30 | TGTGCCTGGAGTCCCTGGGAGGCCAGACACTTAGCTAACTATGGCTACACCTTC | CAWSPWEARHLANYGYTF
15 | TRBD1 | . | TRBJ2-3 | TRBV7-9 | TGTGCCAGCAGCTTAGTTCAGGGGGCGTTAGATACGCAGTATTTT | CASSLVQGALDTQYF
15 | . | . | TRBJ2-1 | TRBV9 | TGTGCCAGCACCCAGACTCCCAGCTCCTACAATGAGCAGTTCTTC | CASTQTPSSYNEQFF
14 | . | . | TRBJ1-2 | TRBV2 | TGTGCCAGCAGTGGGTTGGGCCAGCTCTATGGCTACACCTTC | CASSGLGQLYGYTF
11 | . | . | TRBJ2-1 | TRBV2 | TGTGCCAGCAGCCAGTCCAATGAGCAGTTCTTC | CASSQSNEQFF
14 | . | . | TRBJ1-6 | TRBV4-1 | TGCGCCAGCAGCTACCAACAGGGCACTTCACCCCTCCACTTT | CASSYQQGTSPLHF
15 | TRBD2 | . | TRBJ2-3 | TRBV19 | TGTGCCAGTAGGATTAGCGGGTGGAGCACAGATACGCAGTATTTT | CASRISGWSTDTQYF
13 | TRBD1 | . | TRBJ1-2 | TRBV2 | TGTGCCAGCAGAACTACTAACAGGGGGGGCTACACCTTC | CASRTTNRGGYTF
16 | . | . | TRBJ1-6 | TRBV19 | TGTGCCAGTAGCCCTCCCGCGACACTGAATAATTCACCCCTCCACTTT | CASSPPATLNNSPLHF
15 | . | . | TRBJ1-1 | TRBV27 | TGTGCCAGCAGTCCTATTAGCAGGGGGAACACTGAAGCTTTCTTT | CASSPISRGNTEAFF
14 | . | many | TRBJ2-4 | TRBV5-1 | TGCGCCAGCAGCTTGGATTACTCAGGAAACATTCAGTACTTC | CASSLDYSGNIQYF